A single sample is the source of the 31 T cell receptor beta chains below, sequenced in a study of T cell clonotyping in hematopoietic cell transplantation. As for time point: recipient sample about 28 days before transplant, after cytoreduction. Produced via immunoSEQ multiplex PCR; TCRdb's table is partial and in-frame only. The data show about 45,000 clones, about four fifths seen once. The source material was peripheral blood mononuclear cells, sampled before stem cell transplant. Receptors originate from a man between 60 and 75 years old with myelodysplastic syndrome. Some clones in this sample may be carry-over from other donors' samples.

This chain connects TRBV14 to TRBJ2-7; 8 bases align to TRBD2. V shed 0 bases and J 3 bases; nucleotides not matched to a gene: 1. The CDR3 is made up of 14 amino acids. The germline V gene has CDR1 SGHDN and CDR2 FVKESK. DNA of the CDR3: TGTGCCAGCAGCCAAGATCGGGGGGGCTACGAGCAGTACTTC. Translation gives CASSQDRGGYEQYF.

This clone has more than one count but fewer than ten. J is TRBJ2-7 and V is TRBV10-3, with D perhaps assigned TRBD1 or TRBD2 (5 bases each). CDR1 and CDR2 (germline): ENHRY, SYGVKD. This CDR3 is 13 amino acids long. V dropped 0 bases and J dropped 8 bases, with 11 bases sitting between them. The DNA for the CDR3 is TGTGCCATCAGTGAGTCTGGTGGGGGTCAGCAGTACTTC. Its translation: CAISESGGGQQYF.

The rearrangement uses TRBV25-1 and TRBJ2-3, with D maybe TRBD1 (6 bases). Trimming took 3 bases from V and 7 from J, leaving 17 bases between them. The CDR3 spans 15 residues. CDR1 and CDR2 from the germline V gene are MGHDK and SYGVNS. CDR3 sequence reads: CASSEPRGGQNTQYF. The DNA of the CDR3 is TGTGCCAGCAGTGAGCCCCGTGGTGGACAGAATACGCAGTATTTT.

The chain links TRBV6-5 to TRBJ1-3; D unresolved. The germline V gene has CDR1 MNHEY and CDR2 SVGAGI. V lost 6 bases and J 0 bases, leaving 6 bases between the germline ends. There are 13 residues in the CDR3. CDR3 nucleotides: TGTGCCAGCAGAGCAAGCTCTGGAAACACCATATATTTT. Encoded protein: CASRASSGNTIYF.

The genes are TRBV6-5 and TRBJ1-1, with D uncertain. Trimming removed 0 bases from V and 1 base from J, with 9 bases in between. The CDR3 extends over 15 amino acids. Germline loops: CDR1 MNHEY, CDR2 SVGAGI. The CDR3 region has the DNA TGTGCCAGCAGTTACTCGCCTTGGGGGAACACTGAAGCTTTCTTT. Its protein is CASSYSPWGNTEAFF.

This clone was counted a single time. This chain uses TRBV6-5 with TRBJ1-1, with unresolved D. Per germline, CDR1 MNHEY and CDR2 SVGAGI. The CDR3 spans 16 residues. The germline V and J ends were trimmed by 0 bases and 4 bases, with 15 bases remaining between them. CDR3 residues: CASSYSPARAGTEAFF. The CDR3 nucleotides read TGTGCCAGCAGTTACTCCCCGGCGAGGGCAGGCACTGAAGCTTTCTTT.

The genes are TRBV6-6 and TRBJ1-6; D remains ambiguous. There are 14 residues in the CDR3. Germline V gene sequence: CDR1 MNHNY, CDR2 SVGAGI (reference sequence). V was cut by 2 bases and J by 9 bases, with 11 bases left in between. As DNA, the CDR3 is TGTGCCAGCAGTTACGAGGGTTTAGGTTCACCCCTCCACTTT. It codes for CASSYEGLGSPLHF.

The chain employs TRBV6-1 and TRBJ2-4; 7 bases map to TRBD2. CDR3 length: 15 residues. V lost 7 bases and J lost 1; bases outside the gene matches: 7. CDR1 MNHNS and CDR2 SASEGT come from the germline V gene. CDR3 bases: TGTGCCAGCATAGGGGAGGGTTCGGCCAAAAACATTCAGTACTTC. This translates into CASIGEGSAKNIQYF.

CDR3 amino acids: CAIRQRGRDDTEAFF. The CDR3 DNA sequence: TGTGCCATCAGACAACGGGGGAGGGACGACACTGAAGCTTTCTTT. The chain recombines TRBV10-3 with TRBJ1-1; D perhaps matches TRBD1 (5 bases). Between the trimmed V and J ends, which lost 6 bases and 3 bases, there was a span of 17 bases. Looked up from germline, CDR1 is ENHRY and CDR2 is SYGVKD. The length of the CDR3 is 15 residues.

V and J are TRBV28 and TRBJ1-1; D gene ambiguous. The CDR3 consists of 10 residues. Per germline, CDR1 MDHEN and CDR2 SYDVKM. Trimming cost V 8 bases and J 5 bases, with 6 bases left between them. CDR3 in DNA: TGTGCCAGCCGAAGTACTGAAGCTTTCTTT. This codes for CASRSTEAFF.

There are a few counts of this clone. V usage is TRBV23-1 and J usage is TRBJ1-1; no firm D call. TRBV23-1 is an ORF for which the function is uncertain. The germline V and J ends were trimmed by 10 bases and 3 bases, with 6 bases remaining between them. This CDR3 contains 10 residues. The CDR3 DNA is TGCGCCACCCCTGACACTGAAGCTTTCTTT. Amino acid sequence: CATPDTEAFF.

The gene calls are TRBV5-4 and TRBJ1-2; TRBD1 is a possible D gene (6 bases). The CDR3 is 14 amino acids. Germline V CDR1 and CDR2: SGHNT, YYREEE (reference sequence). V shed 5 bases and J shed 7 bases, with 18 bases lying between them. The DNA of the CDR3 is TGTGCCAGCAGTGGGGGCAGGGAAAATACTGGCTACACCTTC. This translates into CASSGGRENTGYTF. The entire variable domain, with the rest obtained from reference TRBV5-4 and TRBJ1-2, is as follows: ETGVTQSPTHLIKTRGQQVTLRCSSQSGHNTVSWYQQALGQGPQFIFQYYREEENGRGNFPPRFSGLQFPNYSSELNVNALELDDSALYLCASSGGRENTGYTFGSGTRLTVV.

The V and J genes are TRBV4-3 and TRBJ1-1, with D uncertain. The CDR3 has 15 residues. Trimming took 0 bases from V and 1 from J, leaving 9 bases between them. CDR1 LGHNA and CDR2 YSLEER come from the germline V gene. The CDR3 nucleotides are TGCGCCAGCAGCCAAGAGACGGTTAAGAACACTGAAGCTTTCTTT. Protein product: CASSQETVKNTEAFF.

The chain recombines TRBV30 with TRBJ2-5; 7 bases map to TRBD1. This CDR3 has 12 residues. Trimming took 2 bases from V and 9 from J; bases not matched to a gene: 6. Germline values: CDR1 GTSNPN, CDR2 SVGIG (reference sequence). The chain's CDR3 is CAWSKGAAAQYF. For the CDR3, the DNA is TGTGCCTGGAGTAAGGGGGCAGCGGCCCAGTACTTC.

The chain couples TRBV19 to TRBJ1-5; the match to TRBD1 covers 9 bases. CDR1 is LNHDA, CDR2 SQIVND, per germline (reference sequence). The CDR3 covers 15 residues. Trimming cost V 5 bases and J 7 bases; bases outside gene matches: 9. CDR3 in amino acids: CASSFRDRVLQPQHF. As DNA, the CDR3 is TGTGCCAGTAGTTTCCGGGACAGGGTTTTACAGCCCCAGCATTTT.

The CDR3 DNA reads as TGCGCCAGCAGCGTAGGGACAGGGGGCGCTGGCTACACCTTC. Its translation is CASSVGTGGAGYTF. The chain combines TRBV5-1 with TRBJ1-2, with 12 bases that match TRBD1. Germline trimming cut 4 bases from V and 7 bases from J; bases unmatched to any gene: 5. This CDR3 contains 14 residues. Germline CDR1 is SGHRS and CDR2 is YFSETQ.

V and J are TRBV27 and TRBJ2-1; 7 positions match TRBD1. This CDR3 contains 18 residues. Losses at the gene ends were 5 bases for V and 6 bases for J; bases not matched to a gene: 19. CDR1 is MNHEY, CDR2 SMNVEV, per germline (reference sequence). The CDR3, as DNA: TGTGCCAGCAGTATTAGTTGGGACAGCCATGGGGGATTCAATGAGCAGTTCTTC. It encodes CASSISWDSHGGFNEQFF.

The chain combines TRBV25-1 with TRBJ1-1; D not certain. Trimming shortened V by 6 bases and J by 3 bases, and 8 bases separated the two germline ends. Germline lookup yields CDR1 MGHDK and CDR2 SYGVNS. This CDR3 comprises 12 residues. The CDR3 reads CASREGYTEAFF. The CDR3 nucleotides read TGTGCCAGCAGGGAGGGTTACACTGAAGCTTTCTTT.

This clone was detected only a few times. The CDR3 protein is CASSQNRGNEQFF. CDR3 DNA sequence: TGTGCCAGCAGCCAAAACAGGGGAAATGAGCAGTTCTTC. The chain joins TRBV7-8 to TRBJ2-1, with 7 bases lining up with TRBD1. V gave up 5 bases and J gave up 7 bases; unmatched junction bases: 5. The CDR3 runs to 13 residues. From germline, CDR1 is SGHVS and CDR2 FQNEAQ.

The chain links TRBV4-2 to TRBJ2-7; D possibly matches TRBD1 or TRBD2 (5 bases each). CDR1 and CDR2 (germline): LGHNA, YNFKEQ. Between the trimmed V and J ends, which lost 5 bases and 1 base, there was a span of 9 bases. The CDR3 is 13 amino acids. The CDR3, as DNA: TGTGCCAGCAGCGGGGACGGGTCCTACGAGCAGTACTTC. Translation gives CASSGDGSYEQYF.

The V call is TRBV5-6, the J call TRBJ1-3; D ambiguous. The CDR3 is 17 amino acids. Trimming left V 3 bases short and J 2 bases short, with 18 bases between. Germline assignment: CDR1 SGHDT and CDR2 YYEEEE. The CDR3 spells CASSSVMRGIAGNTIYF. In DNA form, the CDR3 reads TGTGCCAGCAGCTCCGTAATGAGAGGGATTGCTGGAAACACCATATATTTT.

A single count supports this clone. The rearrangement joins TRBV6-5 to TRBJ2-5; maybe TRBD1 (6 bases). The CDR3 runs to 14 residues. The V and J ends lost 8 bases and 4 bases respectively, with 17 bases between them. The germline V gene encodes CDR1 MNHEY and CDR2 SVGAGI. CDR3 nucleotides: TGTGCCAGCGGGCGACAGGCGCTCCTAGAGACCCAGTACTTC. Translation: CASGRQALLETQYF.

This clone appeared a few times. This sequence joins TRBV10-3 and TRBJ1-6; TRBD1 agrees at 9 bases. Germline V gives CDR1 ENHRY, CDR2 SYGVKD. The CDR3 is 15 residues long. The V and J ends lost 2 bases and 9 bases, in that order; junction bases with no gene match: 5. The CDR3 here is CAISERDRDFSPLHF. CDR3 in DNA: TGTGCCATCAGTGAGAGGGACAGGGACTTTTCACCCCTCCACTTT.

This chain links TRBV7-3 with TRBJ1-1; D unclear. The CDR3 is 14 residues long. Trimming pared 2 bases from V and 4 bases from J, leaving 11 bases between. Germline CDR1 SGHTA, CDR2 FQGTGA. In nucleotides, the CDR3 is TGTGCCAGCAGCTTATTGCCGGACTCCACTGAAGCTTTCTTT. This translates into CASSLLPDSTEAFF.

This clone was seen a single time. This chain links TRBV4-1 with TRBJ2-4; TRBD1 matches at 9 bases. Losses at the gene ends were 1 base for V and 6 bases for J; bases not matched to a gene: 1. The length of the CDR3 is 14 residues. Germline V gives CDR1 MGHRA, CDR2 YSYEKL. Here the CDR3 reads CASSQGDRVNIQYF. DNA for the CDR3: TGCGCCAGCAGCCAAGGGGACAGGGTAAACATTCAGTACTTC.

The genes are TRBV5-1 and TRBJ1-1, with D perhaps matching TRBD1 (5 bases). The CDR3 runs to 15 residues. Trimming left V 4 bases short and J 2 bases short, with 15 bases between. Germline CDR1 is SGHRS and CDR2 is YFSETQ. In DNA form, the CDR3 reads TGCGCCAGCAGCCCCACCGACAGATACAACACTGAAGCTTTCTTT. This codes for CASSPTDRYNTEAFF.

This chain joins TRBV30 and TRBJ1-2; D remains unclear. This CDR3 is built from 12 residues. V was pared by 0 bases and J by 8 bases, with 10 bases between. Germline loops: CDR1 GTSNPN, CDR2 SVGIG (reference sequence). In DNA, the CDR3 is TGTGCCTGGAGTGTAGGGAGTGGGGGCTACACCTTC. It specifies CAWSVGSGGYTF. Looking up the rest from reference TRBV30 and TRBJ1-2 gives the full variable domain: SQTIHQWPATLVQPVGSPLSLECTVEGTSNPNLYWYRQAAGRGLQLLFYSVGIGQISSEVPQNLSASRPQDRQFILSSKKLLLSDSGFYLCAWSVGSGGYTFGSGTRLTVV.

The chain links TRBV28 to TRBJ1-5; TRBD1 agrees at 8 bases. Trimming removed 2 bases from V and 6 bases from J; junction bases left unmatched: 12. Germline V CDR1 and CDR2: MDHEN, SYDVKM. The CDR3 covers 17 residues. The CDR3: CASSLPGTGSWGQPQHF. As DNA, the CDR3 is TGTGCCAGCAGTTTACCCGGGACAGGCAGTTGGGGTCAGCCCCAGCATTTT.

This chain links TRBV5-6 with TRBJ2-5; TRBD1 matches 12 bases. Losses at the gene ends were 4 bases for V and 2 bases for J; bases not matched to a gene: 6. CDR1 and CDR2 (germline): SGHDT, YYEEEE. The CDR3 runs to 16 residues. This chain's CDR3 is CASSGWDRGRQETQYF. CDR3 nucleotide sequence: TGTGCCAGCAGCGGGTGGGACAGGGGGCGGCAAGAGACCCAGTACTTC.

The J gene is TRBJ1-2, the V gene TRBV5-1; 7 bases are a match to TRBD1. V lost 5 bases and J lost 3; bases outside the gene matches: 10. Germline assignment: CDR1 SGHRS and CDR2 YFSETQ. The CDR3 sequence is 15 residues long. The CDR3 sequence: CASSKQGPRDYGYTF. The CDR3 DNA reads as TGCGCCAGCAGTAAACAGGGGCCTCGGGACTATGGCTACACCTTC.

The chain combines TRBV6-5 with TRBJ1-4; D ambiguous. V dropped 6 bases and J dropped 7 bases, with 18 bases sitting between them. The CDR3 contains 15 residues. Germline V gives CDR1 MNHEY, CDR2 SVGAGI. The CDR3 loop is CASSQFHLTGEKLFF. Written as DNA, the CDR3 is TGTGCCAGCAGCCAGTTCCACCTGACGGGTGAAAAACTGTTTTTT.